The 26 T cell receptor beta chains below come from one sample, sequenced in a study of T cells after yellow fever vaccination. TCRdb called the 5' RACE reads again in MiXCR, with one record for every CDR3 protein. The repertoire holds around 25,000 distinct CDR3 sequences, with around 4.3% as singletons. Sequenced here: PBMCs, either bulk or a sorted T-cell subset (CD4+, CD8+, memory, or dextramer-sorted; not recorded which), sampled on the day of the yellow fever booster vaccination. These TCRs come from a young man who received the YFV17D yellow fever vaccine.

In this sample, this clonotype is medium-sized. The chain joins TRBV7-2 to TRBJ1-5; D is undetermined. This CDR3 is built from 13 residues. Between the trimmed V and J ends, which lost 1 base and 10 bases, there was a span of 11 bases. Germline-derived CDR1 and CDR2 are SGHTA and FQGNSA. CDR3 sequence: CASSLDDIQPQHF. The CDR3 nucleotides are TGTGCCAGCAGCTTAGACGATATCCAACCCCAGCATTTT.

This clonotype showed up just a few times. The J gene is TRBJ2-3, the V gene TRBV30; 9 nucleotides match TRBD2. This CDR3 is 16 amino acids long. The germline V gene has CDR1 GTSNPN and CDR2 SVGIG (reference sequence). Trimming took 0 bases from V and 0 from J; bases not matched to a gene: 4. The CDR3 sequence is CAWSVWAGGSTDTQYF. CDR3 nucleotide sequence: TGTGCCTGGAGTGTGTGGGCGGGGGGGAGCACAGATACGCAGTATTTT.

This clonotype is a singleton in its sample. One base away lies a much larger clone, so this may be a sequencing read error. The chain has TRBV6-5 and TRBJ2-2; perhaps D is TRBD1 or TRBD2 (6 bases each). This CDR3 is built from 17 residues. The germline V gene encodes CDR1 MNHEY and CDR2 SVGAGI. The CDR3 DNA reads as TGTGCCAGCAGCCCCGTTGGGGGGCGGGTATCGCCCGGGGAGCTGATTTTT. Protein: CASSPVGGRVSPGELIF.

The table lists this clonotype with a few counts. This chain uses TRBV5-1 with TRBJ1-1; no firm D call. Germline CDR1 is SGHRS and CDR2 is YFSETQ. With 0 bases removed from V and 0 bases from J, the gap between germline ends came to 6 bases. The CDR3 covers 14 residues. The CDR3 DNA is TGCGCCAGCAGCTTGGAGGATTTGAACACTGAAGCTTTCTTT. This codes for CASSLEDLNTEAFF.

This clonotype was detected ten times or more. V and J are TRBV3-1 and TRBJ2-1; the D is unclear. Germline CDR1 LGHDT, CDR2 YNNKEL (reference sequence). The V gene lost 2 bases and the J gene lost 10 bases, with 12 bases spanning the gap. The CDR3 totals 13 residues. The CDR3 here is CASSQSRVSEQFF. Written as DNA, the CDR3 is TGTGCCAGCAGCCAATCAAGGGTGTCCGAGCAGTTCTTC.

There are many counts of this clonotype. The CDR3: CSARETGDTEAFF. The CDR3 nucleotides read TGCAGTGCTAGAGAGACAGGGGACACTGAAGCTTTCTTT. The J gene is TRBJ1-1, the V gene TRBV20-1; 8 bases match TRBD1. Trimming at V came to 0 bases and at J to 3 bases, leaving 0 bases not matched to a gene. The length of the CDR3 is 13 residues. The germline V gene encodes CDR1 DFQATT and CDR2 SNEGSKA (reference sequence).

This clonotype was recorded at least ten times. The chain carries TRBV3-1 and TRBJ1-6, with 10 positions matching TRBD1. The germline CDR1 and CDR2 sequences are LGHDT and YNNKEL (reference sequence). V gave up 6 bases and J gave up 7 bases; unmatched junction bases: 3. The CDR3 has 14 residues. CDR3 loop: CASSRTGGNSPLHF. The CDR3 DNA sequence: TGTGCCAGCAGTCGGACAGGGGGGAATTCACCCCTCCACTTT.

At least ten counts were recorded for this clonotype. This sequence joins TRBV12-3 or TRBV12-4 and TRBJ2-5, with 7 positions matching TRBD2. The CDR3 is 16 amino acids. Germline trimming cut 3 bases from V and 1 base from J; bases unmatched to any gene: 8. CDR3 nucleotides: TGTGCCAGCAGTTTTTCTCCAGCGGGGCCCCAAGAGACCCAGTACTTC. It encodes CASSFSPAGPQETQYF.

The rearrangement joins TRBV4-2 to TRBJ2-1; D is undetermined. CDR3 size: 12 residues. Looked up from germline, CDR1 is LGHNA and CDR2 is YNFKEQ. V was shortened by 0 bases and J by 13 bases, with 10 bases between the two germline ends. This chain's CDR3 is CASSQDGRSQFF. CDR3 coding DNA: TGTGCCAGCAGCCAAGATGGGCGGAGTCAGTTCTTC.

This clonotype was recorded many times. The rearrangement uses TRBV27 and TRBJ2-2, with D unresolved. Trimming removed 10 bases from V and 2 bases from J, with 11 bases in between. The CDR3 spans 13 residues. Germline assignment: CDR1 MNHEY and CDR2 SMNVEV (reference sequence). The DNA for the CDR3 is TGTGCCACTGGGTCGGCCAACACCGGGGAGCTGTTTTTT. It encodes CATGSANTGELFF.

This clonotype was observed many times. This rearrangement joins TRBV20-1 to TRBJ2-1; TRBD1 or TRBD2 may be the D gene (5 bases each). Germline V gene lookup returns CDR1 DFQATT and CDR2 SNEGSKA (reference sequence). CDR3 length equals 13 residues. Trimming took 5 bases from V and 9 from J, leaving 17 bases between them. The DNA of the CDR3 is TGCAGTGCTTCCGGGACGGACGATGGTGAGCAGTTCTTC. Its translation is CSASGTDDGEQFF.

This clonotype has at least ten counts. The chain combines TRBV5-4 with TRBJ2-7; tentative D call: TRBD2 (5 bases). CDR1 is SGHNT and CDR2 is YYREEE in the germline V gene (reference sequence). The germline V and J ends were trimmed by 4 bases and 7 bases, with 18 bases remaining between them. The CDR3 is 14 amino acids. For the CDR3, the DNA is TGTGCCAGCAGCCGCGGGTTAACTACGGGAGAGCAGTACTTC. It yields the protein CASSRGLTTGEQYF.

This clonotype came up many times. The chain is built from TRBV5-1 and TRBJ2-5, with no clear D. Trimming cost V 4 bases and J 3 bases, with 13 bases left between them. The length of the CDR3 is 14 residues. Germline assignment: CDR1 SGHRS and CDR2 YFSETQ. The CDR3 sequence is CASSPDRQEETQYF. The DNA of the CDR3 is TGCGCCAGCAGCCCAGACCGACAAGAAGAGACCCAGTACTTC.

This clonotype came up many times. The chain joins TRBV7-2 to TRBJ2-3, with 8 bases matching TRBD2. V shed 5 bases, J shed 9 bases, and the junction held 10 bases outside the gene matches. In germline, CDR1 is SGHTA, CDR2 FQGNSA. This CDR3 has 14 amino acids. CDR3 in amino acids: CASSPRLTSATQYF. CDR3 in DNA: TGTGCCAGCAGCCCACGTCTGACTAGCGCCACGCAGTATTTT.

This clonotype was observed many times. This rearrangement joins TRBV29-1 to TRBJ2-3, with 12 bases fitting TRBD1. Per the germline V gene, CDR1 is SQVTM and CDR2 is ANQGSEA. V was pared by 3 bases and J by 8 bases, with 6 bases of the junction left unmatched. CDR3 length: 14 residues. The CDR3, as DNA: TGCAGCGTTGAGGGACAGGGGGCCGGTGGTACGCAGTATTTT. Its protein product is CSVEGQGAGGTQYF.

This clonotype was seen many times. This rearrangement joins TRBV15 to TRBJ2-5, with D tentatively TRBD1 (6 bases). Germline CDR1 is LNHNV and CDR2 is YYDKDF (reference sequence). Trimming took off 3 bases at V and 2 bases at J, with 10 bases between the two ends. The CDR3 contains 14 residues. CDR3 residues: CATSSRDKQETQYF. The CDR3 DNA sequence: TGTGCCACCAGCAGCCGGGACAAGCAAGAGACCCAGTACTTC.

The sample holds many counts of this clonotype. The chain uses TRBV15 and TRBJ1-2; D is perhaps TRBD1 (5 bases). V gave up 2 bases and J gave up 1 base, with 26 bases separating them. Germline V lookup: CDR1 LNHNV, CDR2 YYDKDF (reference sequence). The CDR3 has 20 amino acids. The CDR3 sequence: CATSRSLIQGEGSVNYGYTF. Written as DNA, the CDR3 is TGTGCCACCAGCAGATCCTTAATCCAGGGAGAGGGTAGCGTTAACTATGGCTACACCTTC.

This clonotype was detected many times. The V gene is TRBV5-1, the J gene TRBJ1-1, with 8 bases fitting TRBD1. Germline trimming cut 3 bases from V and 5 bases from J; bases unmatched to any gene: 6. Germline CDR1 is SGHRS and CDR2 is YFSETQ. CDR3 length: 14 amino acids. CDR3 sequence: CASSSGQGRTEAFF. As DNA, the CDR3 is TGCGCCAGCAGCTCCGGACAGGGTCGGACTGAAGCTTTCTTT.

Many counts were recorded for this clonotype. This chain links TRBV12-3 or TRBV12-4 with TRBJ2-7; 8 bases match TRBD1. The V and J ends lost 6 bases and 5 bases, in that order; junction bases with no gene match: 9. The CDR3 is 14 amino acids. The CDR3 is CASRHRGKPNEQYV. CDR3 DNA sequence: TGTGCCAGCAGGCACAGGGGGAAACCAAACGAGCAGTACGTC.

This clonotype showed up many times. This sequence joins TRBV12-3 or TRBV12-4 and TRBJ2-1; TRBD1 or TRBD2 may be the D gene (5 bases each). Trimming took off 8 bases at V and 10 bases at J, with 18 bases between the two ends. CDR3 length: 13 residues. The CDR3 nucleotides read TGTGCCAGCGCTCGGGGACCCTATGGAGAGCAGTTCTTC. This codes for CASARGPYGEQFF.

This clonotype occurred many times. V usage is TRBV9 and J usage is TRBJ1-4; 7 bases line up with TRBD1. Germline V lookup: CDR1 SGDLS, CDR2 YYNGEE. The V gene end was trimmed by 0 bases and the J gene end by 5 bases; junction bases not matched to a gene: 4. The CDR3 has 15 amino acids. The CDR3, as DNA: TGTGCCAGCAGCGTAGATGGGACAGTCAATGAAAAACTGTTTTTT. Residues: CASSVDGTVNEKLFF.

This clonotype appeared a few times. The V and J genes are TRBV19 and TRBJ2-3, with TRBD1 matching 7 bases. The germline V gene encodes CDR1 LNHDA and CDR2 SQIVND (reference sequence). The CDR3 totals 14 residues. J gave up 5 bases and V 3 bases, and 5 bases lay outside the gene matches. The CDR3 coding sequence is TGTGCCAGTAGTATCGACCAGGGGGTAGATACGCAGTATTTT. It is translated as CASSIDQGVDTQYF.

The chain uses TRBV4-3 and TRBJ2-7; 7 bases align to TRBD2. Unmatched junction bases numbered 6, after V lost 1 base and J lost 0 bases. Germline V gene lookup returns CDR1 LGHNA and CDR2 YSLEER. CDR3 length: 16 amino acids. The CDR3 region is CASSQVASGYSYEQYF. CDR3 in DNA: TGCGCCAGCAGCCAAGTAGCTAGCGGTTACTCCTACGAGCAGTACTTC.

This clonotype was seen repeatedly, ten times or more. This chain uses TRBV5-1 with TRBJ1-1; D possibly corresponds to TRBD1 (5 bases). The CDR3 length is 13 residues. Between the trimmed V and J ends, which lost 6 bases and 5 bases, there was a span of 14 bases. CDR1 SGHRS and CDR2 YFSETQ come from the germline V gene. The DNA for the CDR3 is TGCGCCAGCAACGACTGGGGCGGGACTGAAGCTTTCTTT. It specifies CASNDWGGTEAFF.

This clonotype has at least ten counts. V is TRBV14 and J is TRBJ2-5, with D uncertain. V was trimmed by 1 base and J by 6 bases, leaving 9 bases between them. This CDR3 region has 13 residues. The germline V gene has CDR1 SGHDN and CDR2 FVKESK. CDR3 coding DNA: TGTGCCAGCAGCCAAGGTCTCCGGAAGACCCAGTACTTC. Protein sequence: CASSQGLRKTQYF.

This clonotype appeared a few times. This chain joins TRBV4-2 and TRBJ2-5, with D perhaps assigned TRBD1 or TRBD2 (5 bases each). Deletions cut 1 base from V and 3 bases from J, with 12 bases between. The CDR3 length is 15 residues. Germline CDR1 and CDR2: LGHNA and YNFKEQ. Written as DNA, the CDR3 is TGTGCCAGCAGCCAAGGAGGGGCCGAGGAAGAGACCCAGTACTTC. Translated: CASSQGGAEEETQYF.